One sample yielded the 30 T cell receptor beta chains listed below, sequenced in a study of cytomegalovirus exposure and HLA in healthy donors. The PCR used 60 Vbeta and 13 Jbeta primers. Repertoires were generated with immunoSEQ multiplex PCR, while TCRdb's copy carries only in-frame clones and drops some. Of roughly 84,000 clones listed, around 81% are singletons. The sequencing input was PBMCs. These receptors came from a male donor in good health and CMV-seropositive.

The chain has TRBV18 and TRBJ2-7, with D possibly TRBD2 on 7 matching bases. There are 15 residues in the CDR3. V dropped 0 bases and J dropped 7 bases, with 16 bases sitting between them. Per germline, CDR1 KGHSH and CDR2 LQKENI. This chain's CDR3 is CASSPPYGGLGEQYF. The CDR3 bases are TGTGCCAGCTCACCACCGTACGGGGGGCTGGGGGAGCAGTACTTC. Drawing the rest from reference TRBV18 and TRBJ2-7, the complete variable domain is NAGVMQNPRHLVRRRGQEARLRCSPMKGHSHVYWYRQLPEEGLKFMVYLQKENIIDESGMPKERFSAEFPKEGPSILRIQQVVRGDSAAYFCASSPPYGGLGEQYFGPGTRLTVT.

V usage is TRBV29-1 and J usage is TRBJ2-1; 9 bases align to TRBD2. Germline V CDR1 and CDR2: SQVTM, ANQGSEA. This CDR3 spans 15 amino acids. Germline trimming cut 4 bases from V and 6 bases from J; bases unmatched to any gene: 10. CDR3 sequence reads: CSVGLAGTQTNEQFF. The CDR3 DNA is TGCAGCGTTGGGCTAGCGGGGACCCAGACCAATGAGCAGTTCTTC.

This clone has just one count. The genes are TRBV6-6 and TRBJ2-7; 8 bases are shared with TRBD1. J lost 5 bases, V lost 5 bases, and 5 bases had no gene match. Germline CDR1 is MNHNY and CDR2 is SVGAGI (reference sequence). CDR3 length: 13 amino acids. CDR3 loop: CASSRTGFHEQYF. The CDR3 DNA follows: TGTGCCAGCAGTCGGACAGGGTTTCACGAGCAGTACTTC.

The chain joins TRBV7-2 to TRBJ2-7, with TRBD2 matching over 13 bases. The V segment lost 1 base and the J segment 2 bases; nucleotides outside the gene matches: 2. CDR3 length: 16 residues. Germline assignment: CDR1 SGHTA and CDR2 FQGNSA. DNA of the CDR3: TGTGCCAGCAGCTTAGTAACTAGCGGGGGGGCCTACGAGCAGTACTTC. It encodes CASSLVTSGGAYEQYF. Variable domain in full (rest from reference TRBV7-2 and TRBJ2-7): GAGVSQSPSNKVTEKGKDVELRCDPISGHTALYWYRQSLGQGLEFLIYFQGNSAPDKSGLPSDRFSAERTGGSVSTLTIQRTQQEDSAVYLCASSLVTSGGAYEQYFGPGTRLTVT.

This chain links TRBV19 with TRBJ2-5; 9 bases map to TRBD1. With the DNA end fitting TRBJ2-7 better, the J assignment may be wrong. This CDR3 has 15 amino acids. CDR1 is LNHDA and CDR2 is SQIVND in the germline V gene (reference sequence). The CDR3 nucleotides read TGTGCCAGTAGTATTGGGACAGGGAAAGGCTACGAGCAGTACTTC. Translation: CASSIGTGKGYEQYF.

The rearrangement links TRBV25-1 to TRBJ2-1; D remains unclear. This CDR3 is built from 16 residues. The V end lost 2 bases, the J end lost 2 bases, and 13 bases lay between the germline ends. Germline V gene lookup returns CDR1 MGHDK and CDR2 SYGVNS. The CDR3 sequence is CASSEEAAYTYNEQFF. The CDR3 DNA sequence: TGTGCCAGCAGTGAAGAGGCGGCTTACACCTACAATGAGCAGTTCTTC. Full variable domain (remainder filled in from reference TRBV25-1 and TRBJ2-1): EADIYQTPRYLVIGTGKKITLECSQTMGHDKMYWYQQDPGMELHLIHYSYGVNSTEKGDLSSESTVSRIRTEHFPLTLESARPSHTSQYLCASSEEAAYTYNEQFFGPGTRLTVL.

This clone was seen a few times. The chain links TRBV6-4 to TRBJ1-6; 8 nucleotides agree with TRBD1. The trim removed 8 bases at V and 10 bases at J, leaving 7 bases unmatched. Germline V gene lookup returns CDR1 MRHNA and CDR2 SNTAGT. The CDR3 covers 13 residues. CDR3 nucleotide sequence: TGTGCCAGCCGCGGACAGGGAGGGTCACCCCTCCACTTT. As protein: CASRGQGGSPLHF.

About this clone itself: This specimen includes other DNA sequences encoding the same CDR3. The chain uses TRBV7-9 and TRBJ2-7; a weak D match, TRBD2 (5 bases). The V gene lost 5 bases and the J gene lost 7 bases, with 12 bases spanning the gap. From germline, CDR1 is SEHNR and CDR2 FQNEAQ (reference sequence). This CDR3 region has 12 residues. CDR3 nucleotides: TGTGCCAGCAGCCTAGACTACCGGGAGCAGTACTTC. Protein: CASSLDYREQYF. The variable domain in full, completed from reference TRBV7-9 and TRBJ2-7, reads DTGVSQNPRHKITKRGQNVTFRCDPISEHNRLYWYRQTLGQGPEFLTYFQNEAQLEKSRLLSDRFSAERPKGSFSTLEIQRTEQGDSAMYLCASSLDYREQYFGPGTRLTVT.

The chain's CDR3 is CASSLGLAGESWETQYF. CDR3 sequence (DNA): TGCGCCAGCAGCTTGGGGCTAGCGGGGGAGTCTTGGGAGACCCAGTACTTC. The V call is TRBV5-1, the J call TRBJ2-5; 10 bases map to TRBD2. The CDR3 totals 17 residues. CDR1 is SGHRS, CDR2 YFSETQ, per germline. J lost 5 bases, V lost 0 bases, and 10 bases had no gene match.

This clone appeared once. One end of the junction does not line up with germline, which may come from a read error. The chain links TRBV2 to TRBJ2-7; 12 bases map to TRBD2. Germline-derived CDR1 and CDR2 are SNHLY and FYNNEI. The CDR3 spans 15 residues. The CDR3 DNA follows: TGCGCCAGCAGGATTAGACTAGCGGGAGTTCATGAGCAGTACTTC. Protein sequence: CASRIRLAGVHEQYF.

This chain links TRBV2 with TRBJ2-7; D might be TRBD2 (5 bases). The CDR3 length is 14 residues. Germline V gene lookup returns CDR1 SNHLY and CDR2 FYNNEI. V was cut by 8 bases and J by 4 bases, with 18 bases left in between. The CDR3 bases are TGTGCCAGCGAACAACTAGAGTCGAATTACGAGCAGTACTTC. Translation gives CASEQLESNYEQYF.

The chain recombines TRBV7-9 with TRBJ2-4, with 7 bases identical to TRBD1. The CDR3 is made up of 15 amino acids. The trim removed 5 bases at V and 2 bases at J, leaving 6 bases unmatched. Germline CDR1 and CDR2: SEHNR and FQNEAQ (reference sequence). CDR3 sequence: CASSNLQGPKNIQYF. CDR3 coding DNA: TGTGCCAGCAGCAACTTACAGGGGCCCAAAAACATTCAGTACTTC.

The chain recombines TRBV27 with TRBJ1-1; 8 bases are shared with TRBD1. The trim removed 2 bases at V and 7 bases at J, leaving 9 bases unmatched. Germline lookup yields CDR1 MNHEY and CDR2 SMNVEV (reference sequence). There are 15 residues in the CDR3. CDR3 in DNA: TGTGCCAGCAGTTTACGTCGGACAGGGATATATGAAGCTTTCTTT. Translated, it gives CASSLRRTGIYEAFF.

This clone was seen a handful of times. In DNA, the CDR3 is TGTGCCAGCAGTTCAAACATGCTCACCGGGGAGCTGTTTTTT. Protein product: CASSSNMLTGELFF. This chain uses TRBV28 with TRBJ2-2; no clear D. V lost 4 bases, J lost 4 bases, and 10 bases lay in between. CDR1 and CDR2 from the germline V gene are MDHEN and SYDVKM. This CDR3 region has 14 residues.

The sample holds a few counts of this clone. The chain couples TRBV29-1 to TRBJ2-6; the D is unclear. Germline V gene lookup returns CDR1 SQVTM and CDR2 ANQGSEA. Deletions cut 6 bases from V and 7 bases from J, with 10 bases between. This CDR3 is built from 12 residues. In nucleotides, the CDR3 is TGCAGCGTGGCCTCTGAAGCCAACGTCCTGACTTTC. Translating it yields CSVASEANVLTF.

V usage is TRBV18 and J usage is TRBJ1-5, with D unclear. In germline, CDR1 is KGHSH, CDR2 LQKENI. The CDR3 contains 17 residues. V was cut by 3 bases and J by 0 bases, with 15 bases left in between. This CDR3 reads CASSPNLGGYSNQPQHF. In DNA form, the CDR3 reads TGTGCCAGCTCACCCAATCTCGGCGGCTATAGCAATCAGCCCCAGCATTTT.

The chain links TRBV10-3 to TRBJ1-2; D is perhaps TRBD1 (5 bases). Germline CDR1 and CDR2: ENHRY and SYGVKD. V was cut by 3 bases and J by 6 bases, with 11 bases left in between. This CDR3 has 13 residues. This CDR3 is CAISDRVNDGYTF. DNA of the CDR3: TGTGCCATCAGTGACAGGGTGAACGATGGCTACACCTTC.

This clone appeared a few times. The chain couples TRBV4-1 to TRBJ2-2, with 9 bases aligning to TRBD1. The trim removed 5 bases at V and 2 bases at J, leaving 6 bases unmatched. Per the germline V gene, CDR1 is MGHRA and CDR2 is YSYEKL. The CDR3 covers 16 residues. The CDR3 reads CASSALTGGNTGELFF. CDR3 DNA: TGCGCCAGCAGCGCACTGACAGGGGGTAACACCGGGGAGCTGTTTTTT.

V usage is TRBV4-1 and J usage is TRBJ1-4; D might be TRBD1 (6 bases). The CDR3 runs to 15 residues. Trimming removed 1 base at V and 8 bases at J, with 14 bases between. Germline V lookup: CDR1 MGHRA, CDR2 YSYEKL. The CDR3 loop reads CASSQGEGGPEKLFF. Here the CDR3 DNA reads TGCGCCAGCAGCCAAGGGGAGGGGGGGCCGGAAAAACTGTTTTTT.

This rearrangement joins TRBV4-1 to TRBJ2-7; possibly TRBD2 for D (6 bases). In germline, CDR1 is MGHRA, CDR2 YSYEKL. The CDR3 runs to 15 residues. Trimming left V 0 bases short and J 3 bases short, with 12 bases between. The CDR3 DNA reads TGCGCCAGCAGCCAAGAAACCGGGGGATTCTACGAGCAGTACTTC. Its protein product is CASSQETGGFYEQYF.

The chain combines TRBV7-9 with TRBJ1-1, with D unresolved. Germline assignment: CDR1 SEHNR and CDR2 FQNEAQ (reference sequence). Deletions cut 6 bases from V and 3 bases from J, with 8 bases between. CDR3 length: 12 amino acids. Written as DNA, the CDR3 is TGTGCCAGCAGATGGCAGTACACTGAAGCTTTCTTT. Translating gives CASRWQYTEAFF.

This rearrangement joins TRBV6-5 to TRBJ2-1; 7 bases match TRBD2. The trim removed 0 bases at V and 8 bases at J, leaving 7 bases unmatched. This CDR3 comprises 15 residues. CDR1 and CDR2 (germline): MNHEY, SVGAGI. This chain's CDR3 is CASSYSGGGEDEQFF. CDR3 nucleotide sequence: TGTGCCAGCAGTTACTCTGGTGGGGGGGAAGATGAGCAGTTCTTC.

This clone was seen a few times. V usage is TRBV19 and J usage is TRBJ1-1; D gene unclear. The germline V gene has CDR1 LNHDA and CDR2 SQIVND (reference sequence). The V gene lost 3 bases and the J gene lost 11 bases, with 13 bases spanning the gap. This CDR3 contains 12 residues. This CDR3 reads CASSIPGAGAFF. The DNA for the CDR3 is TGTGCCAGTAGTATCCCCGGAGCGGGGGCTTTCTTT.

V and J are TRBV27 and TRBJ1-5; D is possibly TRBD1 (5 bases). The CDR3 has 15 residues. V was shortened by 3 bases and J by 0 bases, with 9 bases between the two germline ends. Per germline, CDR1 MNHEY and CDR2 SMNVEV (reference sequence). The CDR3 sequence: CASSLSGDSNQPQHF. CDR3 coding DNA: TGTGCCAGCAGTTTGTCGGGGGATAGCAATCAGCCCCAGCATTTT.

The chain recombines TRBV28 with TRBJ2-7, with D possibly being TRBD2 (5 bases). Per germline, CDR1 MDHEN and CDR2 SYDVKM. There are 14 residues in the CDR3. The V end lost 2 bases, the J end lost 0 bases, and 8 bases lay between the germline ends. The CDR3 region has the DNA TGTGCCAGCAGTTTAGATGGGAGCTCCTACGAGCAGTACTTC. This translates into CASSLDGSSYEQYF.

CDR3 sequence: CASSPPYSKTTQYF. CDR3 DNA sequence: TGTGCCAGCTCACCACCGTACAGTAAGACGACCCAGTACTTC. The chain joins TRBV18 to TRBJ2-5; D gene ambiguous. Deletions cut 0 bases from V and 7 bases from J, with 12 bases between. This CDR3 is 14 amino acids long. Germline V gene data show CDR1 as KGHSH and CDR2 as LQKENI.

The rearrangement uses TRBV6-5 and TRBJ1-2, with D possibly TRBD1 on 5 matching bases. The length of the CDR3 is 15 residues. Trimming removed 7 bases from V and 5 bases from J, with 20 bases in between. Looked up from germline, CDR1 is MNHEY and CDR2 is SVGAGI. DNA for the CDR3: TGTGCCAGCAAAACCCCCGGACAACAGCCATATGGCTACACCTTC. The encoded protein is CASKTPGQQPYGYTF.

V and J are TRBV18 and TRBJ2-7; D not resolved. Germline lookup yields CDR1 KGHSH and CDR2 LQKENI. The V gene lost 3 bases and the J gene lost 1 base, with 10 bases spanning the gap. The CDR3 is 14 amino acids. The CDR3 DNA is TGTGCCAGCTCACCCCCACTGAATTCCTACGAGCAGTACTTC. Protein product: CASSPPLNSYEQYF.

On this clone itself: A junction end diverges from the germline sequence, so it may reflect a read error. This chain links TRBV6-5 with TRBJ2-7, with TRBD2 matching 9 bases. The CDR3 length is 16 residues. The germline CDR1 and CDR2 sequences are MNHEY and SVGAGI. The CDR3 loop is CASGYSTSGGQYEQYF. The CDR3 nucleotides read TGTGCCAGCGGTTACTCGACCAGCGGGGGGCAATACGAGCAGTACTTC.

The chain uses TRBV27 and TRBJ2-7; 8 bases line up with TRBD2. The length of the CDR3 is 14 residues. V was pared by 4 bases and J by 2 bases, with 4 bases of the junction left unmatched. Germline CDR1 MNHEY, CDR2 SMNVEV (reference sequence). CDR3 protein: CASSYSGGTYEQYF. CDR3 bases: TGTGCCAGCAGTTATTCGGGAGGGACCTACGAGCAGTACTTC.